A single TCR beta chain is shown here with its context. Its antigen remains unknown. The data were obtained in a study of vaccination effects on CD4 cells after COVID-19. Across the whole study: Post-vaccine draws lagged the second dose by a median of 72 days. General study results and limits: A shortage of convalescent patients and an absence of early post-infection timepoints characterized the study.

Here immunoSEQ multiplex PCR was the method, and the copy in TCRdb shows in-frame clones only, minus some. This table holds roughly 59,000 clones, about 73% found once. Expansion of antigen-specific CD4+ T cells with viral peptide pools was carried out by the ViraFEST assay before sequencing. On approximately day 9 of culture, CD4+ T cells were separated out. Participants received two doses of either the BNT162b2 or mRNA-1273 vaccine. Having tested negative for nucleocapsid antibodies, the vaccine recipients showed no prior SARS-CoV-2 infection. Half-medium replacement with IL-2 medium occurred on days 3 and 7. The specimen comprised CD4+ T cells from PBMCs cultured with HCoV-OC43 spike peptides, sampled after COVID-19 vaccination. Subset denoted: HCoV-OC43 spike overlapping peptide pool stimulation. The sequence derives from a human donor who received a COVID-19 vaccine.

The CDR3 loop is CSGAGAEKLFF. CDR3 sequence (DNA): TGCAGTGGAGCAGGGGCTGAAAAACTGTTTTTT. The genes are TRBV20-1 and TRBJ1-4, with D possibly being TRBD1 (6 bases). The germline V gene has CDR1 DFQATT and CDR2 SNEGSKA (reference sequence). There are 11 residues in the CDR3. The V end was cut by 7 bases, the J end by 7 bases, with 10 bases between.